This T cell receptor (beta chain) was documented in a study of blood T cells in healthy people across ages. Findings of the study overall: Changes seen in expanded clonotypes were possibly confounded by donor CMV status left unknown. Age brought a roughly linear fall in TCR beta diversity measured per million T cells. In long-lived donors, naive CD4+ cell counts and diversity exceeded those of aged donors.

Using a J-beta primer mix together with a sample-barcoded 5' primer, a second PCR was run for roughly 6 to 12 cycles. TCRdb processed the 5' RACE reads anew with MiXCR; each CDR3 protein has one entry. The table has approximately 800,000 distinct CDR3 sequences, 58% seen once. This clonotype appeared a few times. Its cognate antigen is unknown. This TCR derives from a man in his thirties or forties in good health. Sequenced: blood.

The DNA of the CDR3 is TGTGCCAGCAGTGAGAAGGTGGCTAGCTCCTACAATGAGCAGTTCTTC. Its protein product is CASSEKVASSYNEQFF. The chain links TRBV6-4 to TRBJ2-1; D uncertain. In germline, CDR1 is MRHNA, CDR2 SNTAGT. The CDR3 extends over 16 amino acids. V shed 3 bases and J shed 0 bases, with 12 bases lying between them.